Following are 24 T cell receptor beta chains from one sample sequenced in a study of prognosis after radiotherapy for stage I lung cancer. Genomic DNA was the source, and TCR beta CDR3 was amplified from it by two-round multiplex PCR. The first PCR round targeted every TRBV and TRBJ gene with specific primers. Via MiXCR, TCRdb re-called the multiplex PCR reads, giving one row per CDR3 protein. This table has some 13,000 distinct CDR3 sequences, 47% appearing once. The material was PBMCs, obtained before or after stereotactic body radiation therapy (not recorded which). These receptors came from a donor aged 50 or older with non-small cell lung cancer.

The count of this clonotype is one. The chain uses TRBV6-1 and TRBJ1-2; D gene ambiguous. This CDR3 has 12 amino acids. The V end lost 7 bases, the J end lost 12 bases, and 18 bases lay between the germline ends. The germline gives CDR1 MNHNS, CDR2 SASEGT. CDR3 region: CASTEANYGHTF. The CDR3 coding sequence is TGTGCCAGCACTGAGGCAAACTACGGCCACACCTTC.

The CDR3 DNA follows: TGTGCCAGCAGCGTAGCAGGGAACGAGCAGTACTTC. It yields the protein CASSVAGNEQYF. This chain connects TRBV9 to TRBJ2-7; D is perhaps TRBD1 (5 bases). From germline, CDR1 is SGDLS and CDR2 YYNGEE. V lost 0 bases, J lost 5 bases, and 6 bases lay in between. The CDR3 sequence is 12 residues long.

J is TRBJ1-1 and V is TRBV28; D is perhaps TRBD1 (5 bases). The ends were cut back, 4 bases at V and 4 bases at J, with 25 bases in the middle. Germline V gene lookup returns CDR1 MDHEN and CDR2 SYDVKM. There are 18 residues in the CDR3. CDR3 sequence: CASSSRRFGALWGTEAFF. CDR3 DNA sequence: TGTGCCAGCAGTTCCCGGAGATTTGGGGCGCTCTGGGGCACTGAAGCTTTCTTT.

This clonotype was counted between two and nine times. Only one base separates this from a far larger clonotype, so it likely reflects a read error. The chain carries TRBV6-4 and TRBJ2-1, with D hard to call. The CDR3 covers 13 residues. Trimming removed 5 bases at V and 4 bases at J, with 9 bases between. CDR1 is MRHNA and CDR2 is SNTAGT in the germline V gene. CDR3 nucleotides: TGTGCCAGCAGTTATTACGGGTACAATGAGCAGTTCTTC. Protein product: CASSYYGYNEQFF.

The J gene is TRBJ2-7, the V gene TRBV7-2, with TRBD2 identical over 12 bases. The length of the CDR3 is 14 residues. CDR1 and CDR2 (germline): SGHTA, FQGNSA. J lost 2 bases, V lost 6 bases, and 2 bases had no gene match. CDR3 loop: CASRSSGRAYEQYF. CDR3 coding DNA: TGTGCCAGCAGATCTAGCGGGAGGGCCTACGAGCAGTACTTC.

Judged by abundance, this clonotype is medium-sized (0.01 to 0.1%). The chain has TRBV20-1 and TRBJ2-7, with a weak D call TRBD2 (6 bases). Deletions cut 3 bases from V and 2 bases from J, with 17 bases between. The CDR3 covers 15 residues. The germline gives CDR1 DFQATT, CDR2 SNEGSKA (reference sequence). The DNA for the CDR3 is TGCAGTGCTAGTTATAGCGGAAAGGTTGCCTACGAGCAGTACTTC. Its translation is CSASYSGKVAYEQYF.

This clonotype was recorded a few times. A far larger clone lies a single base away; this is likely a read error. The CDR3 DNA reads as TGTGCCAGCAGCTTAGGTGGGAGGGGGCAATCACCCCCCCACTTT. Protein sequence: CASSLGGRGQSPPHF. The chain links TRBV7-8 to TRBJ1-6; 7 nucleotides line up with TRBD1. CDR1 SGHVS and CDR2 FQNEAQ come from the germline V gene. The CDR3 length is 15 residues.

Of note for this clonotype: A read error is likely here: a far larger clone is one base away. The gene calls are TRBV4-1 and TRBJ1-5; D gene unclear. CDR1 and CDR2 from the germline V gene are MGHRA and YSYEKL. The CDR3 sequence is 15 residues long. The CDR3: CASSQGLYSNQPQHF. CDR3 nucleotide sequence: TGTGCCAGCAGCCAAGGACTTTATAGCAATCAGCCCCAGCATTTT.

The gene calls are TRBV11-2 and TRBJ2-1, with 9 bases aligning to TRBD2. The CDR3 runs to 14 residues. The germline CDR1 and CDR2 sequences are SGHAT and FQNNGV. Unmatched junction bases numbered 7, after V lost 5 bases and J lost 8 bases. The CDR3 loop is CASSAVGTSHEQFF. CDR3 DNA: TGTGCCAGCAGCGCAGTTGGGACTAGCCATGAGCAGTTCTTC.

In its sample, this clonotype ranks as medium-sized. V gene TRBV11-2 combines with J gene TRBJ1-6; tentatively, D is TRBD1 (6 bases). This CDR3 is built from 15 residues. Looked up from germline, CDR1 is SGHAT and CDR2 is FQNNGV. Trimming removed 6 bases at V and 7 bases at J, with 16 bases between. CDR3 DNA: TGTGCCAGCAGACACCTAACAGGGTGGAATTCACCCCTCCACTTT. Protein sequence: CASRHLTGWNSPLHF.

V is TRBV5-5 and J is TRBJ2-3; D not resolved. The V gene's germline CDR1 is SGHKS and CDR2 YYEKEE (reference sequence). Trimming removed 6 bases from V and 2 bases from J, with 13 bases in between. The CDR3 runs 14 residues. The chain's CDR3 is CASTLRASTDTQYF. For the CDR3, the DNA is TGTGCCAGCACCTTACGAGCTTCCACAGATACGCAGTATTTT.

This clonotype was found many times. V gene TRBV19 combines with J gene TRBJ1-4, with TRBD1 identical over 8 bases. Germline V CDR1 and CDR2: LNHDA, SQIVND (reference sequence). The CDR3 consists of 18 residues. V was pared by 6 bases and J by 0 bases, with 12 bases of the junction left unmatched. CDR3 DNA: TGTGCCAGTAGGATGGGCAGGGGGCGAACTTCAACTAATGAAAAACTGTTTTTT. It yields the protein CASRMGRGRTSTNEKLFF.

This clonotype rates as medium-sized (0.01 to 0.1%). This chain's CDR3 is CSAPHQEETQYF. The CDR3, as DNA: TGCAGTGCTCCCCACCAGGAAGAGACCCAGTACTTC. The chain couples TRBV20-1 to TRBJ2-5; D gene unclear. CDR3 length: 12 amino acids. V lost 5 bases, J lost 3 bases, and 10 bases lay in between. In germline, CDR1 is DFQATT, CDR2 SNEGSKA (reference sequence).

This clonotype qualifies as medium-sized. This chain joins TRBV20-1 and TRBJ2-7, with D possibly being TRBD2 (6 bases). Germline values: CDR1 DFQATT, CDR2 SNEGSKA (reference sequence). V lost 0 bases, J lost 6 bases, and 9 bases lay in between. The CDR3 is 12 amino acids. The CDR3 spells CSARESGVEQYF. The CDR3 bases are TGCAGTGCTAGAGAGTCGGGGGTCGAGCAGTACTTC.

The genes are TRBV20-1 and TRBJ2-1; TRBD2 aligns across 14 bases. The junction had 13 bases not matched to a gene; V was cut back by 2 bases and J by 4 bases. CDR3 length: 19 residues. Germline CDR1 and CDR2: DFQATT and SNEGSKA (reference sequence). The CDR3 spells CSARSLSGTSGRRYNEQFF. The CDR3 DNA sequence: TGCAGTGCTAGATCCTTATCCGGGACTAGCGGGAGAAGATACAATGAGCAGTTCTTC.

V gene TRBV28 combines with J gene TRBJ1-6; 10 nucleotides agree with TRBD1. Per germline, CDR1 MDHEN and CDR2 SYDVKM. The CDR3 runs 16 residues. J lost 9 bases, V lost 4 bases, and 9 bases had no gene match. Here the CDR3 reads CASSSARTGGSSPLHF. CDR3 sequence (DNA): TGTGCCAGCAGTTCGGCGAGGACAGGGGGTTCTTCACCCCTCCACTTT.

This clonotype showed up many times. CDR3 bases: TGTGCCAGCAGCTTGGCTTACAGGAGGTCCCCCGAGCAGTACTTC. Residues: CASSLAYRRSPEQYF. The chain is built from TRBV5-4 and TRBJ2-7, with D tentatively TRBD1 or TRBD2 (5 bases each). With 0 bases removed from V and 6 bases from J, the gap between germline ends came to 16 bases. This CDR3 region has 15 residues. In germline, CDR1 is SGHNT, CDR2 YYREEE (reference sequence).

This clonotype has at least ten counts. CDR3 protein: CSVESSSGNTIYF. In DNA, the CDR3 is TGCAGCGTTGAGAGTAGCTCTGGAAACACCATATATTTT. The chain links TRBV29-1 to TRBJ1-3, with D unclear. The CDR3 has 13 amino acids. CDR1 SQVTM and CDR2 ANQGSEA come from the germline V gene. Trimming removed 3 bases from V and 0 bases from J, with 6 bases in between.

This clonotype was seen many times. This clone may be a read error of a much larger clone one base away. This rearrangement joins TRBV6-1 to TRBJ2-3; D remains unclear. There are 12 residues in the CDR3. The germline V gene has CDR1 MNHNS and CDR2 SASEGT. V lost 9 bases and J lost 4, with 11 bases in between. The CDR3 sequence is CASAYTADTQYF. The DNA for the CDR3 is TGTGCCAGTGCTTATACAGCAGATACGCAGTATTTT.

By share of the sample, this clonotype is medium-sized. V usage is TRBV20-1 and J usage is TRBJ2-5; 10 bases agree with TRBD2. The V segment lost 6 bases and the J segment 5 bases; nucleotides outside the gene matches: 6. The CDR3 loop spans 13 amino acids. Germline loops: CDR1 DFQATT, CDR2 SNEGSKA (reference sequence). The CDR3 bases are TGCAGTGCCGGAGCGGGAGGGGCGGAGACCCAGTACTTC. Translating gives CSAGAGGAETQYF.

This clonotype is medium-sized (0.01 to 0.1%) by share. The chain recombines TRBV7-2 with TRBJ2-2, with TRBD2 matching over 7 bases. Losses at the gene ends were 8 bases for V and 3 bases for J; bases not matched to a gene: 3. The CDR3 covers 13 residues. The germline gives CDR1 SGHTA, CDR2 FQGNSA. The CDR3 loop reads CASGGRDTGELFF. In DNA, the CDR3 is TGTGCCAGCGGCGGGAGAGACACCGGGGAGCTGTTTTTT.

In this sample, this clonotype turned up many times. The genes are TRBV5-6 and TRBJ1-1, with D perhaps TRBD1 (6 bases). The CDR3 runs to 16 residues. Germline V gives CDR1 SGHDT, CDR2 YYEEEE. Trimming stripped 4 bases from V and 7 bases from J, with 23 bases between. CDR3 region: CASSGPDSPEAREAFF. The CDR3 nucleotides read TGTGCCAGCAGCGGTCCGGACAGCCCCGAGGCCCGTGAAGCTTTCTTT. The variable domain in full, completed from reference TRBV5-6 and TRBJ1-1, reads DAGVTQSPTHLIKTRGQQVTLRCSPKSGHDTVSWYQQALGQGPQFIFQYYEEEERQRGNFPDRFSGHQFPNYSSELNVNALLLGDSALYLCASSGPDSPEAREAFFGQGTRLTVV.

The chain carries TRBV12-3 or TRBV12-4 and TRBJ2-7, with D maybe TRBD1 (5 bases). This CDR3 spans 14 amino acids. V was cut by 3 bases and J by 3 bases, with 12 bases left in between. CDR3 amino acids: CASSFQGTNYEQYF. CDR3 in DNA: TGTGCCAGCAGTTTTCAGGGTACCAACTACGAGCAGTACTTC.

This chain uses TRBV20-1 with TRBJ2-1; D is perhaps TRBD2 (5 bases). CDR3 size: 15 residues. Per germline, CDR1 DFQATT and CDR2 SNEGSKA (reference sequence). The CDR3 region has the DNA TGCAGGGACCCGGGGAGCGTGGGGTCCTACAATGAGCAGTTCTTC. Protein product: CRDPGSVGSYNEQFF.